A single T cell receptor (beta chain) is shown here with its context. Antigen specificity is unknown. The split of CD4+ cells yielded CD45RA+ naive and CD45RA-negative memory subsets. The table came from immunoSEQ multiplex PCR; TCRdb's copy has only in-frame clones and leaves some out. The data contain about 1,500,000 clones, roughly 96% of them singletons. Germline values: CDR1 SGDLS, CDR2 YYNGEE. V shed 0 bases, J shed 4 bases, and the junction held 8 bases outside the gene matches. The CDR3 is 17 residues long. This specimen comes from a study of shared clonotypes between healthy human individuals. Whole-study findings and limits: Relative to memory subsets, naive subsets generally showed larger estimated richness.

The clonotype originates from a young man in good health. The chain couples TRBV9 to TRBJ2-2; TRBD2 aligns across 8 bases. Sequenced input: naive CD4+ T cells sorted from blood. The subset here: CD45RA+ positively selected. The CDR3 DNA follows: TGTGCCAGCAGCGTAGATGGGACTAGTTGGTTCACCGGGGAGCTGTTTTTT. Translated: CASSVDGTSWFTGELFF.